Listed below are T cell receptor beta chains from one sample, sequenced in a study of T-cell reconstitution after alpha-beta-depleted transplantation in children. Via MiXCR, TCRdb re-called the PCR reads, giving one row per CDR3 protein. The sample lists about 980,000 distinct CDR3 sequences, 25% to 30% seen once, with approximately 30% in the top ten. Sample: PBMCs, mostly from graft donor cells, taken 360 days after TCRalphabeta/CD19-depleted stem cell transplant. The source of these receptors is a boy in the first two years of life who had a stem cell transplant for SCID, so the T cells may come from the graft donor. CDR3s include the opening cysteine and the closing phenylalanine or tryptophan. Fields, in order: D gene, J gene, clone size, V gene, CDR3 length, CDR3 DNA, CDR3 protein. The D gene is left open where the match is weak. Clone size is stated in some rows and not others, as once, few, many or a class when expanded.

NA | TRBJ1-5 | NA | TRBV6-2/TRBV6-3 | 15 | TGTGCCAGCAGTTACTCGGGCACACTCAATCAGCCCCAGCATTTT | CASSYSGTLNQPQHF
NA | TRBJ1-1 | NA | TRBV6-6 | 13 | TGTGCCAGCGGGGGGCCCTTGAACACTGAAGCTTTCTTT | CASGGPLNTEAFF
NA | TRBJ2-2 | many | TRBV6-2/TRBV6-3 | 13 | TGTGCCAGCAGTTACATTGGGACCGGGGAGCTGTTTTTT | CASSYIGTGELFF
NA | TRBJ2-7 | few | TRBV27 | 14 | TGTGCCAGCAGTTTGTTGGCAGGGGCGGGCGAGCAGTACTTC | CASSLLAGAGEQYF
TRBD1 | TRBJ1-4 | few | TRBV5-1 | 14 | TGCGCCAGCAGCCCCCGGGACAGGGGTGAAAAACTGTTTTTT | CASSPRDRGEKLFF
NA | TRBJ2-5 | NA | TRBV29-1 | 13 | TGCAGCGTTGGTAGCAAGTACCAAGAGACCCAGTACTTC | CSVGSKYQETQYF
TRBD2 | TRBJ2-1 | NA | TRBV4-1 | 16 | TGCGCCAGCAGGCGAACCGCCAGCGGGGGATACAATGAGCAGTTCTTC | CASRRTASGGYNEQFF
NA | TRBJ1-1 | few | TRBV12-3/TRBV12-4 | 15 | TGTGCCAGCAGTTCAATCGTGGGTATGAACACTGAAGCTTTCTTT | CASSSIVGMNTEAFF
TRBD1 | TRBJ2-3 | NA | TRBV4-1 | 13 | TGCGCCAGCAGCCTTGCCGGGACAGGCAGGGAGTATTTT | CASSLAGTGREYF
NA | TRBJ2-2 | NA | TRBV19 | 14 | TGTGCCAGTAGTATAGATCTGTACACCGGGGAGCTGTTTTTT | CASSIDLYTGELFF